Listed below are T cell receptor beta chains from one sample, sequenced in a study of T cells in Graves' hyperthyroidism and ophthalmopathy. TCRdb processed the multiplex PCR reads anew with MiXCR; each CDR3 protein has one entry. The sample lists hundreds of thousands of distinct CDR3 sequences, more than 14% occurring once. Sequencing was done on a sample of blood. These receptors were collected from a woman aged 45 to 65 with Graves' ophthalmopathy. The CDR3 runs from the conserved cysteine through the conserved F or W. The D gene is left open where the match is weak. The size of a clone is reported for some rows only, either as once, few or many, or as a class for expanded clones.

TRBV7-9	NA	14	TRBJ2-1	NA	CASSFSFSYNEQFF	TGTGCCAGCAGCTTTTCATTCAGTTACAATGAGCAGTTCTTC
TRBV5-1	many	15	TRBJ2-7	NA	CASSQRVGSSYEQYF	TGCGCCAGCAGCCAACGGGTTGGGAGCTCCTACGAGCAGTACTTC
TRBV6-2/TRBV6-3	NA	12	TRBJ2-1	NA	CASKNWPNEQFF	TGTGCCAGCAAGAATTGGCCCAATGAGCAGTTCTTC
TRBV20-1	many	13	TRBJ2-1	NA	CSAPLLGVDEQFF	TGCAGTGCTCCGCTTCTTGGTGTGGATGAGCAGTTCTTC
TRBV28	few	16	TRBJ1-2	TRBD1	CASSRDREGPGYGYTF	TGTGCCAGCAGTAGGGACAGGGAGGGCCCTGGGTATGGCTACACCTTC
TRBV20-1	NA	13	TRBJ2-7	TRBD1	CSAKPHRGHEQYF	TGCAGTGCTAAACCTCACAGGGGCCACGAGCAGTACTTC
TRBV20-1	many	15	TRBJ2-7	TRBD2	CSARDAGLAGSEQYF	TGCAGTGCTAGAGATGCGGGACTAGCGGGCTCAGAGCAGTACTTC
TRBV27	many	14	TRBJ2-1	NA	CASSRQKTYNEQFF	TGTGCCAGCAGTCGCCAAAAAACATACAATGAGCAGTTCTTC
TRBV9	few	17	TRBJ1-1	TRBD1	CASSVGPTTGQNTEAFF	TGTGCCAGCAGCGTAGGCCCCACGACAGGGCAGAACACTGAAGCTTTCTTT
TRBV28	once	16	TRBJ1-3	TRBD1	CASSLEGQGPRNTIYF	TGTGCCAGCAGTTTGGAGGGACAGGGGCCAAGAAACACCATATATTTT
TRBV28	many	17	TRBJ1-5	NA	CASSFPQEGLTNQPQHF	TGTGCCAGCAGTTTTCCCCAGGAAGGTCTAACAAATCAGCCCCAGCATTTT
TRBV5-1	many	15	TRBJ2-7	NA	CASSLGTAESYEQYF	TGCGCCAGCAGCTTGGGGACAGCCGAATCCTACGAGCAGTACTTC
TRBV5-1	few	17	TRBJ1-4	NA	CASSLARGTATNEKLFF	TGCGCCAGCAGCTTGGCCCGGGGAACTGCAACTAATGAAAAACTGTTTTTT
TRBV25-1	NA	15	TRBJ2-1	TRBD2	CASSDAGLAGREQFF	TGTGCCAGCAGTGATGCGGGACTAGCGGGGCGTGAGCAGTTCTTC
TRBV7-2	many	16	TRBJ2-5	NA	CASSLDQPIGGETQYF	TGTGCCAGCAGCTTAGACCAGCCTATTGGAGGGGAGACCCAGTACTTC
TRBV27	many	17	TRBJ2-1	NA	CASSLAPPVQFIYEQFF	TGTGCCAGCAGTTTAGCCCCCCCAGTCCAGTTCATCTATGAGCAGTTCTTC
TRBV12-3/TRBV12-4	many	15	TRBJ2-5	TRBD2	CASSFGSGSVETQYF	TGTGCCAGCAGTTTTGGTAGCGGGAGCGTGGAGACCCAGTACTTC
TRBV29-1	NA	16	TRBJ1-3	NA	CSVDSGTASSGNTIYF	TGCAGCGTTGATAGCGGGACGGCGAGCTCTGGAAACACCATATATTTT
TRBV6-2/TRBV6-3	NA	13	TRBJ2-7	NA	CASSHSDRYEQYF	TGTGCCAGCAGTCACTCTGACCGGTACGAGCAGTACTTC
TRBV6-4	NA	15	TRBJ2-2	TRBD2	CASRRGSANTGELFF	TGTGCCAGCCGACGCGGGAGTGCGAACACCGGGGAGCTGTTTTTT
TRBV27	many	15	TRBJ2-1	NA	CASSFRPSAFNEQFF	TGTGCCAGCAGTTTTCGTCCTAGTGCGTTCAATGAGCAGTTCTTC
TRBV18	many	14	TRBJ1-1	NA	CASSPLTVNTEAFF	TGTGCCAGCTCACCACTAACTGTGAACACTGAAGCTTTCTTT
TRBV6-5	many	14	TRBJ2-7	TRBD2	CASSYRGLGYEQYF	TGTGCCAGCAGTTACAGAGGACTAGGGTACGAGCAGTACTTC
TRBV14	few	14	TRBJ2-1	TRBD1	CASSQRTGWDEQFF	TGTGCCAGCAGCCAGAGGACAGGGTGGGATGAGCAGTTCTTC
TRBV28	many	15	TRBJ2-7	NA	CASSSYRDATYEQYF	TGTGCCAGCAGTTCCTACAGGGATGCAACTTACGAGCAGTACTTC